This T cell receptor beta chain stems from a study of blood T cell repertoires in COVID-19. For the study at large: Samples came from the United States, Italy and Spain, spanning acute and convalescent COVID-19. T cells, B-cell-depleted T cells, or PBMCs provided the cDNA or gDNA that served as material.

Trimming took 6 bases from V and 4 from J, leaving 12 bases between them. Germline-derived CDR1 and CDR2 are SGHAT and FQNNGV. The CDR3 extends over 13 amino acids. Per the study methods: Estimated nucleated cell counts came from reference gene primer amplification. Generated by immunoSEQ multiplex PCR, the TCRdb table keeps only in-frame clones and is missing some. V and J calls and clone size are as listed in that table; D and trimming were resolved from the DNA. The sample contains 150,000 or so clones, around 75% of which appear only once. This clonotype originated in a woman in her 70s with COVID-19, enrolled during active disease. This chain joins TRBV11-2 and TRBJ1-2; tentative D call: TRBD1 (6 bases). Sample: peripheral blood. The CDR3 loop is CASSSTGSYGYTF. In nucleotides, the CDR3 is TGTGCCAGCAGTTCTACAGGGTCCTATGGCTACACCTTC.